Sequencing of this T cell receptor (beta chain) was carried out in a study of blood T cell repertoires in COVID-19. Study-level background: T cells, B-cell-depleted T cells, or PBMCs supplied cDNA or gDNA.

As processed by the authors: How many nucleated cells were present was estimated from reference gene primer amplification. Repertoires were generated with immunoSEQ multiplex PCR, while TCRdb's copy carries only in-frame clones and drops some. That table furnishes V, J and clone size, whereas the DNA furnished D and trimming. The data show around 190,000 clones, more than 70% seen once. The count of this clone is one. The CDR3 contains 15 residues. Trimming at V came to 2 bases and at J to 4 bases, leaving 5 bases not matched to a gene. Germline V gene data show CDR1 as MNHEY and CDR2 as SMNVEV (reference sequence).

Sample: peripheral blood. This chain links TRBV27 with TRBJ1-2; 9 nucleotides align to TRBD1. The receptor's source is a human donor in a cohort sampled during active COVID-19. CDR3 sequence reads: CASSLRGQGSYGYTF. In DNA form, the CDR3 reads TGTGCCAGCAGTTTAAGGGGACAGGGCTCCTATGGCTACACCTTC.